The next 17 T cell receptor beta chains were all read from a single sample in a study of blood T cell repertoires in COVID-19. The table came from immunoSEQ multiplex PCR; TCRdb's copy has only in-frame clones and leaves some out. The table lists around 400,000 clones, about nine tenths of them singletons, with 1.7% in the top ten. Sequences were obtained from PBMCs or T cells enriched from blood (not recorded which). The source is a young woman who had recovered from COVID-19.

V is TRBV6-5 and J is TRBJ1-2; 7 positions match TRBD1. V shed 7 bases and J 4 bases; nucleotides not matched to a gene: 12. CDR3 size: 15 residues. The V gene's germline CDR1 is MNHEY and CDR2 SVGAGI. CDR3 protein: CASTTTNPGGYGYTF. CDR3 nucleotides: TGTGCCAGCACCACGACCAACCCAGGGGGCTATGGCTACACCTTC.

The rearrangement links TRBV12-3 or TRBV12-4 to TRBJ2-1; a weak D match, TRBD1 (5 bases). Trimming cost V 5 bases and J 9 bases, with 11 bases left between them. This CDR3 has 12 residues. The CDR3 loop reads CASSTQVSEQFF. The CDR3 bases are TGTGCCAGCAGTACACAGGTGAGTGAGCAGTTCTTC.

To note about this clone: Germline and junction disagree at one end, which may indicate a read error. The J gene is TRBJ1-2, the V gene TRBV29-1, with D perhaps TRBD1 (5 bases). This CDR3 has 12 residues. CDR1 SQVTM and CDR2 ANQGSEA come from the germline V gene. The CDR3 DNA follows: TGCAGCGTCGAAGGCGGGACTAGTGGCTACACCTTC. Its translation is CSVEGGTSGYTF.

The chain uses TRBV4-1 and TRBJ2-3, with D possibly matching TRBD2 (6 bases). This CDR3 is 13 amino acids long. V lost 6 bases, J lost 4 bases, and 11 bases lay in between. Germline assignment: CDR1 MGHRA and CDR2 YSYEKL. The CDR3 reads CASSGGAADTQYF. The CDR3 DNA follows: TGCGCCAGCAGTGGAGGGGCCGCAGATACGCAGTATTTT.

This chain links TRBV5-1 with TRBJ2-5; 10 nucleotides line up with TRBD1. V shed 4 bases and J 6 bases; nucleotides not matched to a gene: 9. Germline V gives CDR1 SGHRS, CDR2 YFSETQ. The CDR3 loop spans 15 amino acids. In DNA, the CDR3 is TGCGCCAGCAGCATAGTCGGGGACAGGGGTCAGACCCAGTACTTC. Its protein is CASSIVGDRGQTQYF.

The V call is TRBV7-9, the J call TRBJ2-2, with 8 bases that match TRBD2. CDR1 and CDR2 from the germline V gene are SEHNR and FQNEAQ (reference sequence). CDR3 length equals 15 residues. V shed 2 bases and J 5 bases; nucleotides not matched to a gene: 4. CDR3 sequence (DNA): TGTGCCAGCAGCTTAAATTCGGGGGGGACCGGGGAGCTGTTTTTT. Its protein product is CASSLNSGGTGELFF.

J is TRBJ2-1 and V is TRBV20-1, with D uncertain. The length of the CDR3 is 10 residues. Germline V gene data show CDR1 as DFQATT and CDR2 as SNEGSKA (reference sequence). With 4 bases removed from V and 7 bases from J, the gap between germline ends came to 5 bases. CDR3 sequence (DNA): TGCAGTGCTATATCGAATGAGCAGTTCTTC. Protein sequence: CSAISNEQFF.

The chain joins TRBV30 to TRBJ1-1; the match to TRBD1 covers 8 bases. CDR1 and CDR2 from the germline V gene are GTSNPN and SVGIG (reference sequence). The J segment lost 3 bases and the V segment lost 4 bases, leaving 7 bases of the junction unmatched. The CDR3 is made up of 14 amino acids. The CDR3 region has the DNA TGTGCCTGGACCTTGACAGGGGTTGACACTGAAGCTTTCTTT. It encodes CAWTLTGVDTEAFF.

V gene TRBV3-1 (or the pseudogene TRBV3-2) combines with J gene TRBJ2-1; 8 nucleotides line up with TRBD2. Losses at the gene ends were 5 bases for V and 6 bases for J; bases not matched to a gene: 9. The length of the CDR3 is 15 residues. In germline, CDR1 is LGHDT, CDR2 YNNKEL (reference sequence). The CDR3 region has the DNA TGTGCCAGCAGCTGGACTAGCAGGAGCACCAATGAGCAGTTCTTC. The encoded protein is CASSWTSRSTNEQFF.

The chain combines TRBV19 with TRBJ2-2, with TRBD2 as a possible D gene (6 bases). The CDR3 is 14 amino acids. Germline CDR1 and CDR2: LNHDA and SQIVND (reference sequence). Trimming stripped 8 bases from V and 3 bases from J, with 13 bases between. CDR3 region: CASARGTDTGELFF. CDR3 nucleotide sequence: TGTGCCAGTGCCCGCGGGACGGACACCGGGGAGCTGTTTTTT.

This rearrangement joins TRBV5-6 to TRBJ2-7, with a possible D match to TRBD2 (6 bases). The CDR3 is made up of 14 amino acids. Germline V gives CDR1 SGHDT, CDR2 YYEEEE. The ends were cut back, 1 base at V and 3 bases at J, with 11 bases in the middle. As DNA, the CDR3 is TGTGCCAGCAGCTTGACTAGCCTTCACTACGAGCAGTACTTC. This encodes CASSLTSLHYEQYF.

The CDR3 nucleotides read TGTGCCAGTAGTATTGCGGGGTTGACCACTGAAGCTTTCTTT. Amino acids: CASSIAGLTTEAFF. The chain joins TRBV19 to TRBJ1-1; unclear D gene. CDR3 length: 14 residues. The ends were cut back, 3 bases at V and 4 bases at J, with 12 bases in the middle. CDR1 LNHDA and CDR2 SQIVND come from the germline V gene (reference sequence).

The V and J genes are TRBV2 and TRBJ2-1, with 8 bases lining up with TRBD2. V shed 6 bases and J 11 bases; nucleotides not matched to a gene: 9. CDR3 length equals 13 residues. From germline, CDR1 is SNHLY and CDR2 FYNNEI. CDR3 coding DNA: TGTGCCAGCAGCGCAAGACTAGCGACCCAGCAGTTCTTC. Protein sequence: CASSARLATQQFF.

V gene TRBV5-1 combines with J gene TRBJ2-7; weak D call: TRBD2 (5 bases). Germline V lookup: CDR1 SGHRS, CDR2 YFSETQ. This CDR3 region has 14 residues. With 0 bases removed from V and 2 bases from J, the gap between germline ends came to 9 bases. The CDR3 bases are TGCGCCAGCAGCTTGGTGGAGAGGGCCTACGAGCAGTACTTC. Its protein is CASSLVERAYEQYF. Looking up the rest from reference TRBV5-1 and TRBJ2-7 gives the full variable domain: KAGVTQTPRYLIKTRGQQVTLSCSPISGHRSVSWYQQTPGQGLQFLFEYFSETQRNKGNFPGRFSGRQFSNSRSEMNVSTLELGDSALYLCASSLVERAYEQYFGPGTRLTVT.

This clone was seen a single time. V usage is TRBV11-2 and J usage is TRBJ1-3; weak D call: TRBD1 (5 bases). The length of the CDR3 is 16 residues. The V gene's germline CDR1 is SGHAT and CDR2 FQNNGV. V lost 5 bases and J 8 bases, leaving 22 bases between the germline ends. CDR3 nucleotides: TGTGCCAGCAGCACCCGCCGGGGGTCTAAAGGAGACACCATATATTTT. Protein product: CASSTRRGSKGDTIYF.

This chain uses TRBV12-5 with TRBJ2-5; 9 bases match TRBD1. CDR3 length equals 17 residues. V trimming: 2 bases; J trimming: 5 bases; junction bases outside the gene matches: 12. CDR1 is LGHNT and CDR2 is FRNRAP in the germline V gene. For the CDR3, the DNA is TGTGCTAGTGGTTTGTCGACAGGGGGTTCCTATGGGGAGACCCAGTACTTC. Its translation is CASGLSTGGSYGETQYF.

The chain carries TRBV7-8 and TRBJ2-2; D might be TRBD2 (6 bases). Looked up from germline, CDR1 is SGHVS and CDR2 is FQNEAQ. CDR3 length equals 16 residues. Trimming took 2 bases from V and 3 from J, leaving 13 bases between them. The CDR3 sequence: CASSLLGGEDTGELFF. CDR3 sequence (DNA): TGTGCCAGCAGCTTATTGGGCGGGGAGGACACCGGGGAGCTGTTTTTT.